A single sample is the source of the 4 T cell receptor beta chains below, sequenced in a study of long-term antiretroviral therapy in people with HIV (dated by TCRdb to 2022 to 2024). The immunoSEQ hsTCRB v3.0 assay was used at survey level resolution to sequence the TRB variable region. TCRdb provides this immuneACCESS table in a form limited to in-frame rearrangements. Some clones are lacking; in checked studies, under half of them reflect an unresolved V gene, and why the rest are absent is not known. The sample table contains some 16,000 clones; only one count was recorded for approximately 91% of them. The ten largest clonotypes hold approximately 12% of the sample. This specimen consisted of unsorted PBMCs, obtained 0.6 years after starting antiretroviral therapy. The receptors were sampled from a middle-aged woman with HIV.

The chain joins TRBV5-1 to TRBJ1-3, with a possible D match to TRBD1 (6 bases). There are 16 residues in the CDR3. Germline values: CDR1 SGHRS, CDR2 YFSETQ. V lost 0 bases, J lost 0 bases, and 10 bases lay in between. Here the CDR3 reads CASSLVGGSSGNTIYF. The CDR3 nucleotides are TGCGCCAGCAGCTTGGTAGGGGGGTCCTCTGGAAACACCATATATTTT.

The J gene is TRBJ2-3, the V gene TRBV7-2; 9 nucleotides agree with TRBD2. The CDR3 spans 16 residues. V was pared by 3 bases and J by 5 bases, with 9 bases of the junction left unmatched. Looked up from germline, CDR1 is SGHTA and CDR2 is FQGNSA. The CDR3 spells CASSFRRASGEDTQYF. The CDR3 DNA reads TGTGCCAGCAGCTTCCGGCGGGCTAGCGGGGAAGATACGCAGTATTTT.

V is TRBV7-2 and J is TRBJ2-5, with 13 nucleotides matching TRBD2. The ends lost 5 bases at V and 9 bases at J; junction bases unmatched: 12. Germline lookup yields CDR1 SGHTA and CDR2 FQGNSA. CDR3 size: 16 residues. CDR3 region: CASSIRTSGGPTAQYF. CDR3 coding DNA: TGTGCCAGCAGCATAAGGACTAGCGGGGGTCCCACGGCCCAGTACTTC.

Turning to this clone: An end of the junction does not agree with germline; a read error may underlie this. The chain links TRBV6-1 to TRBJ2-6; D ambiguous. The CDR3 is made up of 17 amino acids. Per germline, CDR1 MNHNS and CDR2 SASEGT. CDR3: CASSEAPASSGANVLTF. DNA for the CDR3: TGTGCCAGCAGCGAAGCACCGGCCAGCTCTGGGGCCAACGTCCTGACTTTC.